These 5 T cell receptor beta chains were all obtained from the same sample, sequenced in a study of early T cells in non-severe SARS-CoV-2 infection. TCRdb used MiXCR to reprocess the 5' RACE reads, holding one entry per CDR3 protein. The table lists fewer than 85,000 distinct CDR3 sequences, roughly 13% of them singletons, with more than 1.2% in the top ten. The source material was whole blood. These receptors originate from an adult who was a healthcare worker with PCR-confirmed SARS-CoV-2 infection or an uninfected control (not recorded which).

The chain has TRBV5-1 and TRBJ2-1; 11 bases fit TRBD2. Germline CDR1 reads SGHRS; CDR2 reads YFSETQ. Losses at the gene ends were 5 bases for V and 4 bases for J; bases not matched to a gene: 5. The CDR3 has 15 amino acids. The CDR3 spells CASRTGTSGYNEQFF. The CDR3 nucleotides are TGCGCCAGCAGGACCGGGACTAGCGGTTACAATGAGCAGTTCTTC. Complete variable domain (other parts from reference TRBV5-1 and TRBJ2-1): KAGVTQTPRYLIKTRGQQVTLSCSPISGHRSVSWYQQTPGQGLQFLFEYFSETQRNKGNFPGRFSGRQFSNSRSEMNVSTLELGDSALYLCASRTGTSGYNEQFFGPGTRLTVL.

V and J are TRBV11-2 and TRBJ2-1; D gene uncertain. Deletions cut 0 bases from V and 9 bases from J, with 18 bases between. The CDR3 extends over 16 amino acids. The germline V gene encodes CDR1 SGHAT and CDR2 FQNNGV. CDR3 sequence: CASSLDRMAGGTEQFF. The CDR3 bases are TGTGCCAGCAGCTTAGATCGGATGGCCGGCGGCACTGAGCAGTTCTTC.

This clonotype was detected a few times. The V call is TRBV7-9, the J call TRBJ1-1; possible D gene TRBD1, 6 bases. This CDR3 spans 12 amino acids. Germline V lookup: CDR1 SEHNR, CDR2 FQNEAQ (reference sequence). Deletions cut 5 bases from V and 8 bases from J, with 12 bases between. The CDR3 nucleotides read TGTGCCAGCAGCCCCCCGGGACAAGAAGCTTTCTTT. This codes for CASSPPGQEAFF. Together with reference TRBV7-9 and TRBJ1-1, the CDR3 gives the full variable domain: DTGVSQNPRHKITKRGQNVTFRCDPISEHNRLYWYRQTLGQGPEFLTYFQNEAQLEKSRLLSDRFSAERPKGSFSTLEIQRTEQGDSAMYLCASSPPGQEAFFGQGTRLTVV.

This clonotype was observed a handful of times. The rearrangement uses TRBV5-1 and TRBJ2-7; D gene unclear. The CDR3 totals 15 residues. The germline V and J ends were trimmed by 0 bases and 1 base, with 11 bases remaining between them. Germline lookup yields CDR1 SGHRS and CDR2 YFSETQ. CDR3 sequence (DNA): TGCGCCAGCAGCTTGGATCCGACCAGTTCCTACGAGCAGTACTTC. It codes for CASSLDPTSSYEQYF.

V usage is TRBV20-1 and J usage is TRBJ1-5; no firm D call. Trimming took 5 bases from V and 0 from J, leaving 8 bases between them. Looked up from germline, CDR1 is DFQATT and CDR2 is SNEGSKA (reference sequence). The CDR3 is 13 amino acids. CDR3 nucleotide sequence: TGCAGTGCTTCAGATAATAGCAATCAGCCCCAGCATTTT. The encoded protein is CSASDNSNQPQHF.